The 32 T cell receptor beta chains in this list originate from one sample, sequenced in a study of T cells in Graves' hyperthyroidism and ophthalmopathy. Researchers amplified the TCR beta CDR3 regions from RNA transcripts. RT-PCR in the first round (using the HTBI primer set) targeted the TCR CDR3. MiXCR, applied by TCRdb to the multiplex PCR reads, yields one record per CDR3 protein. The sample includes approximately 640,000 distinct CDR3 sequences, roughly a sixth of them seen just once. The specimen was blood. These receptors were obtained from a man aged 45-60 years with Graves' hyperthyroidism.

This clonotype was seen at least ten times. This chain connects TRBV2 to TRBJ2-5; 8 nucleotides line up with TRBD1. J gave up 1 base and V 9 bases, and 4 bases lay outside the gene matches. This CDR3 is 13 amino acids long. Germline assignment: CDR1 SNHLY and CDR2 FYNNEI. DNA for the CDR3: TGTGCCAGTACCGGGACAGGCCAAGAGACCCAGTACTTC. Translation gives CASTGTGQETQYF.

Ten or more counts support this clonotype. CDR3 protein: CASGDPPNEKLFF. DNA of the CDR3: TGTGCCAGCGGGGATCCTCCTAATGAAAAACTGTTTTTT. This chain uses TRBV2 with TRBJ1-4; D remains ambiguous. Looked up from germline, CDR1 is SNHLY and CDR2 is FYNNEI. V was trimmed by 8 bases and J by 3 bases, leaving 10 bases between them. The CDR3 contains 13 residues.

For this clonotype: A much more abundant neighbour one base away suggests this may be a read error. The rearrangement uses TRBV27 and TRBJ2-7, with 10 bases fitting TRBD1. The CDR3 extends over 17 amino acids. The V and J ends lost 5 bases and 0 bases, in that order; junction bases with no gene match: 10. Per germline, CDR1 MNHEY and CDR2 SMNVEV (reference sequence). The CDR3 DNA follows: TGTGCCAGCAGTGATCTGACAGGGGGCCTCGGCTCCTACGAGCAGTACTTC. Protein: CASSDLTGGLGSYEQYF.

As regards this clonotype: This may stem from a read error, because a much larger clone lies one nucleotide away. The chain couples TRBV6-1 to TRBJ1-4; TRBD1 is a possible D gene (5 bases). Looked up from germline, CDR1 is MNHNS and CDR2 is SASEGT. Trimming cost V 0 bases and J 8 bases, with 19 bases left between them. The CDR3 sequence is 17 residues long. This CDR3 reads CASSEAITGPGSEKLFF. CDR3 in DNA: TGTGCCAGCAGTGAAGCGATAACCGGGCCAGGGAGCGAAAAACTGTTTTTT.

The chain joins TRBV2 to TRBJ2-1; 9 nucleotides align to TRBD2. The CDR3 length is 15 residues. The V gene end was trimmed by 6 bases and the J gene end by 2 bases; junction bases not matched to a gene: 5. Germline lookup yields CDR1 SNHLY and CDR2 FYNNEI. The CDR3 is CASRDSGSTYNEQFF. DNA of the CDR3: TGTGCCAGCAGAGATAGCGGGAGCACCTACAATGAGCAGTTCTTC.

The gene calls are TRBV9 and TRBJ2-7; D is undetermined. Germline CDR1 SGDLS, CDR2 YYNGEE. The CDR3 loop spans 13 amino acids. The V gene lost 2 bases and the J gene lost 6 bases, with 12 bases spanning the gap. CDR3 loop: CASSVDPYTEQYF. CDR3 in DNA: TGTGCCAGCAGCGTCGACCCATATACCGAGCAGTACTTC.

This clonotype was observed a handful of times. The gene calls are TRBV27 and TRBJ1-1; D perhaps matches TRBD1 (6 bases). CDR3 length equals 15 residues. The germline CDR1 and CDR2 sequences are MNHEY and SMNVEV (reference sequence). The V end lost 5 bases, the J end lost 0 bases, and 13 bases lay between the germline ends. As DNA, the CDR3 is TGTGCCAGCAGTCCACGGACAGTTATGAACACTGAAGCTTTCTTT. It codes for CASSPRTVMNTEAFF.

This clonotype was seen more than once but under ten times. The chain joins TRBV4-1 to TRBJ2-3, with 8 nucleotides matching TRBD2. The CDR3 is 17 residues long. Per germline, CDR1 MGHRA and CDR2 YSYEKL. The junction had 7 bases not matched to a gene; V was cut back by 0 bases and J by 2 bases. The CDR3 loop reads CASSQDGAGGLTDTQYF. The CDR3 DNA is TGCGCCAGCAGCCAAGATGGGGCGGGAGGTCTCACAGATACGCAGTATTTT.

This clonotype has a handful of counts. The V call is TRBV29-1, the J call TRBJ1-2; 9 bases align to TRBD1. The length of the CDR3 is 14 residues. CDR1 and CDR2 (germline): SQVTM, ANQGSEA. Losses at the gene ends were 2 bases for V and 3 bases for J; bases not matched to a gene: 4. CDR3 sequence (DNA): TGCAGCGTTGAAAGGGGACAGGGTGACTATGGCTACACCTTC. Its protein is CSVERGQGDYGYTF.

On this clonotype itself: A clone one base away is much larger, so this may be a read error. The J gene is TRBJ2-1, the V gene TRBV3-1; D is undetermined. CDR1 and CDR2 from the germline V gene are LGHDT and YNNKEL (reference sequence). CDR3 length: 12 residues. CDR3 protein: CASSQPYNEQLF. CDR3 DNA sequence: TGTGCCAGCAGCCAGCCCTACAATGAGCAGCTCTTC.

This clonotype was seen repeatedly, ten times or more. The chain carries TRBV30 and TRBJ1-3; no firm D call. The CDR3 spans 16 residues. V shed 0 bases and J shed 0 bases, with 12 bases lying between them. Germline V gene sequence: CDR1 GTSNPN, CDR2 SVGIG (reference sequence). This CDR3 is CAWSVFNGFSGNTIYF. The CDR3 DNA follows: TGTGCCTGGAGTGTATTCAACGGCTTCTCTGGAAACACCATATATTTT.

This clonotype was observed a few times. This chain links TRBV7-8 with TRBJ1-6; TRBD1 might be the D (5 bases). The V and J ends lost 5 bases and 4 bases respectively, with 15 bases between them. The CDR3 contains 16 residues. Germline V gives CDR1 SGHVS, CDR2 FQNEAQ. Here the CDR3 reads CASSDPGTFYNSPLHF. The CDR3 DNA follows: TGTGCCAGCAGCGACCCCGGGACTTTTTATAATTCACCCCTCCACTTT.

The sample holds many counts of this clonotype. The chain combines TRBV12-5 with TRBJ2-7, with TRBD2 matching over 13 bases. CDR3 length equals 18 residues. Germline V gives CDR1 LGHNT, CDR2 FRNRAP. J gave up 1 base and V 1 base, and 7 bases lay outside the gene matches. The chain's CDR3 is CASGLDLGTSGISYEQYF. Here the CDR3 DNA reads TGTGCTAGTGGTTTGGACCTCGGGACTAGCGGGATATCCTACGAGCAGTACTTC.

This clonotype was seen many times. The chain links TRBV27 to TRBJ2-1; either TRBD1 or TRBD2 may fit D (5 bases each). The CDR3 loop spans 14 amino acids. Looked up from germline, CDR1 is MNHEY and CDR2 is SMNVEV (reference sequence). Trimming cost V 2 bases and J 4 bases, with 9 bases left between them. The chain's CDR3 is CASSLKGRYNEQFF. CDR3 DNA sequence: TGTGCCAGCAGTTTAAAGGGACGGTACAATGAGCAGTTCTTC.

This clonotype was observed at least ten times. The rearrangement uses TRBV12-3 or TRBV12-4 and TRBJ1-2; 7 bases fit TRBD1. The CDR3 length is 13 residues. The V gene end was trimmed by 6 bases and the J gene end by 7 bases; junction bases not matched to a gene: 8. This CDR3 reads CASSPDRVSGYTF. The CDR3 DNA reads TGTGCCAGCAGCCCCGACAGGGTGAGTGGCTACACCTTC.

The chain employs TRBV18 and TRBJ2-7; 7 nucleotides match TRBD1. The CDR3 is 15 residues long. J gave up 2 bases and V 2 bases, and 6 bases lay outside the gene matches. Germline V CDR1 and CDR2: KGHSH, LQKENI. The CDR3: CASSPGRGLAYEQYF. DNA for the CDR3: TGTGCCAGCTCACCAGGCAGGGGGTTAGCCTACGAGCAGTACTTC. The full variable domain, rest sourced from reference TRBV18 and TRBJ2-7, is NAGVMQNPRHLVRRRGQEARLRCSPMKGHSHVYWYRQLPEEGLKFMVYLQKENIIDESGMPKERFSAEFPKEGPSILRIQQVVRGDSAAYFCASSPGRGLAYEQYFGPGTRLTVT.

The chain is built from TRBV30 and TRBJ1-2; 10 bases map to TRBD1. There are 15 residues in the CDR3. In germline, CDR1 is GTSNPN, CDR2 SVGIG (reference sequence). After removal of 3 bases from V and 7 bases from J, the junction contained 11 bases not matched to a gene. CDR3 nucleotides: TGTGCCTGGAGGGGTTGGGACAGGGGACGGTCTGGCTACACCTTC. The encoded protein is CAWRGWDRGRSGYTF.

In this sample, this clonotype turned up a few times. CDR3 amino acids: CASSLIGGAAEAFF. CDR3 in DNA: TGCGCCAGCAGCTTGATAGGGGGCGCAGCTGAAGCTTTCTTT. The chain links TRBV5-1 to TRBJ1-1, with 7 bases fitting TRBD1. CDR1 is SGHRS, CDR2 YFSETQ, per germline. V lost 1 base and J lost 6; bases outside the gene matches: 6. The CDR3 sequence is 14 residues long.

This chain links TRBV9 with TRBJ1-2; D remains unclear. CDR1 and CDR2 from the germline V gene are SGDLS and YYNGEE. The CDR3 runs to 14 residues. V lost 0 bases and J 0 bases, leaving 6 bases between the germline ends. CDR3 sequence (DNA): TGTGCCAGCAGCGTAGCTCAGGCTAACTATGGCTACACCTTC. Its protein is CASSVAQANYGYTF. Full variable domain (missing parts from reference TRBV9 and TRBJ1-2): DSGVTQTPKHLITATGQRVTLRCSPRSGDLSVYWYQQSLDQGLQFLIQYYNGEERAKGNILERFSAQQFPDLHSELNLSSLELGDSALYFCASSVAQANYGYTFGSGTRLTVV.

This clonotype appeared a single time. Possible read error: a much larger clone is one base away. CDR3 nucleotide sequence: TGTGCCAGCAGTTACGAGATGATGAACACTGAAGCTTTATTT. Protein product: CASSYEMMNTEALF. The rearrangement joins TRBV6-5 to TRBJ1-1, with D hard to call. The V gene's germline CDR1 is MNHEY and CDR2 SVGAGI. The CDR3 extends over 14 amino acids.

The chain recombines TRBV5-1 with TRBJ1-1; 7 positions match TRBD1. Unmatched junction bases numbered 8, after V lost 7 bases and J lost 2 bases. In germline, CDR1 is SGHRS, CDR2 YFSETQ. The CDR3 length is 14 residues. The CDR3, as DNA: TGCGCCAGCGGCTACAGGGGAACTAACACTGAAGCTTTCTTT. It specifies CASGYRGTNTEAFF.

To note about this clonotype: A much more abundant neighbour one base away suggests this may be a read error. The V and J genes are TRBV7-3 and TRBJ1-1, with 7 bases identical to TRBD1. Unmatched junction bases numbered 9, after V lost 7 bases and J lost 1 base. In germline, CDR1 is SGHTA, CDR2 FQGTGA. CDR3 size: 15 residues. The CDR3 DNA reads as TGTGCCAGCATCAAAAGACAGGGACCGAACACTGAAGCTTTCTTT. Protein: CASIKRQGPNTEAFF.

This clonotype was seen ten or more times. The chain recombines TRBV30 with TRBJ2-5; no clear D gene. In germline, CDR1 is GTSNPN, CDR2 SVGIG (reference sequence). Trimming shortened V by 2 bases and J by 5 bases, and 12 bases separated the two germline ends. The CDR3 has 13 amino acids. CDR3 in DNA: TGTGCCTGGAGTTACGGGCTTGGGGAGACCCAGTACTTC. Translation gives CAWSYGLGETQYF.

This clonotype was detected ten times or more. The CDR3 DNA reads TGTGCCAGCAGTTGGTCCCGGAACACCGGGGAGCTGTTTTTT. This sequence encodes CASSWSRNTGELFF. The rearrangement links TRBV27 to TRBJ2-2; D not resolved. The CDR3 has 14 amino acids. Trimming left V 4 bases short and J 1 base short, with 7 bases between. Germline CDR1 is MNHEY and CDR2 is SMNVEV (reference sequence).

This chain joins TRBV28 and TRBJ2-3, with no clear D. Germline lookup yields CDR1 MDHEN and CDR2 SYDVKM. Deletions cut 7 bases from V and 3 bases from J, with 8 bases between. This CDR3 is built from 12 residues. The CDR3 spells CASKEYTDTQYF. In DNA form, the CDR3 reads TGTGCCAGCAAAGAGTATACAGATACGCAGTATTTT.

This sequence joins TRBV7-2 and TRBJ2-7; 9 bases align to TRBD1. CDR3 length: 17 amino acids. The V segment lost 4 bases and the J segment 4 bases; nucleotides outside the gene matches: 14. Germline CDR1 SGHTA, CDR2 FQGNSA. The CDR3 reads CASSYRDRVFLPYEQYF. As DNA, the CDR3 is TGTGCCAGCAGCTACCGGGACAGGGTCTTCTTACCGTACGAGCAGTACTTC.

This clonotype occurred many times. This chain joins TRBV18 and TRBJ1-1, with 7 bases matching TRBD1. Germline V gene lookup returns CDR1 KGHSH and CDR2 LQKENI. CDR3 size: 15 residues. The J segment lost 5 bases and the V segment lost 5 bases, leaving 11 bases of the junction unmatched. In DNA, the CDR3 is TGTGCCAGCTCAGTCCCCGGGACAGAGGTAACTGAAGCTTTCTTT. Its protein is CASSVPGTEVTEAFF.

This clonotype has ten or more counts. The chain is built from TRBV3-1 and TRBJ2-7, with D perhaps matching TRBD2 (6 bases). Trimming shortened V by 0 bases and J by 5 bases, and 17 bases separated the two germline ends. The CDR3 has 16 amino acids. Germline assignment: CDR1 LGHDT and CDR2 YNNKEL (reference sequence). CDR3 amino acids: CASSQDRTNGGNEQYF. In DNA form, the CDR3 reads TGTGCCAGCAGCCAAGATCGGACAAACGGAGGGAACGAGCAGTACTTC.

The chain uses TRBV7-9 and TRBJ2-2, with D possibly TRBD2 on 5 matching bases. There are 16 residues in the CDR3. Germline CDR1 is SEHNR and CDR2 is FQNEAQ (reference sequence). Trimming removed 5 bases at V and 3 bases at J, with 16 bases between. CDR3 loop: CASSEAVSGHTGELFF. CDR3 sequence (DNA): TGTGCCAGCAGCGAGGCCGTGAGCGGCCACACCGGGGAGCTGTTTTTT.

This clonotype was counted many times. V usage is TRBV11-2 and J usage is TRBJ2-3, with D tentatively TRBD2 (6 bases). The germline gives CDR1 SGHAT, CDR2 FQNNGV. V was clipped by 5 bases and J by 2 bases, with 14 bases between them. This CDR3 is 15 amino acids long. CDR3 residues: CASSPRLDLTDTQYF. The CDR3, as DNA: TGTGCCAGCAGCCCCCGACTAGACCTCACAGATACGCAGTATTTT.

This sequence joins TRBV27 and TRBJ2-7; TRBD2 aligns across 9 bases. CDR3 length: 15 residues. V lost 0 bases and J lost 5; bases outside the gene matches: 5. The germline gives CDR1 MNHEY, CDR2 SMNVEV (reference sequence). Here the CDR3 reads CASSLSPSGTDEQYF. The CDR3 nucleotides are TGTGCCAGCAGTTTATCGCCTAGCGGGACCGACGAGCAGTACTTC.

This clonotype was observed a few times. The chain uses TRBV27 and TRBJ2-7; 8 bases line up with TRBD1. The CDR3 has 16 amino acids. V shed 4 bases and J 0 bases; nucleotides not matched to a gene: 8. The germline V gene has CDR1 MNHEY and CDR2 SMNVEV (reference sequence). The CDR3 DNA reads TGTGCCAGCAGTTCGGATGACAGGGGCAACTCCTACGAGCAGTACTTC. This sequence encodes CASSSDDRGNSYEQYF.